Following are 26 T cell receptor beta chains from one sample sequenced in a study of shared clonotypes between healthy human individuals. The assay was immunoSEQ multiplex PCR, and TCRdb's table has in-frame clones only and misses some. Found here are over a million clones, about 98.5% of them singletons; the top ten hold around 0.33%. The sample was naive CD4+ T cells sorted from blood. Subset denoted: CD45RA+ positively selected. The receptors here all came from a young man in good health.

The chain joins TRBV28 to TRBJ1-5; D gene uncertain. CDR3 length: 12 amino acids. The germline V gene encodes CDR1 MDHEN and CDR2 SYDVKM. Between the trimmed V and J ends, which lost 6 bases and 7 bases, there was a span of 10 bases. CDR3 region: CASSIGRQPQHF. As DNA, the CDR3 is TGTGCCAGCAGCATCGGAAGACAGCCCCAGCATTTT.

This chain uses TRBV7-8 with TRBJ1-5; tentatively, D is TRBD1 (6 bases). The germline V gene encodes CDR1 SGHVS and CDR2 FQNEAQ. The CDR3 is 15 residues long. V was clipped by 2 bases and J by 2 bases, with 10 bases between them. CDR3 region: CASSLLGARNQPQHF. CDR3 coding DNA: TGTGCCAGCAGCTTATTGGGGGCGCGCAATCAGCCCCAGCATTTT. The whole variable domain, remainder taken from reference TRBV7-8 and TRBJ1-5, is GAGVSQSPRYKVAKRGQDVALRCDPISGHVSLFWYQQALGQGPEFLTYFQNEAQLDKSGLPSDRFFAERPEGSVSTLKIQRTQQEDSAVYLCASSLLGARNQPQHFGDGTRLSIL.

The rearrangement joins TRBV28 to TRBJ1-2, with D possibly matching TRBD1 (5 bases). In germline, CDR1 is MDHEN, CDR2 SYDVKM. The CDR3 is 15 residues long. V lost 3 bases and J lost 4, with 15 bases in between. The CDR3 bases are TGTGCCAGCAGTTTTCTGTTAGGGGCTGGCTATGGCTACACCTTC. Translation: CASSFLLGAGYGYTF.

J is TRBJ2-1 and V is TRBV7-2; D possibly matches TRBD1 or TRBD2 (6 bases each). Per germline, CDR1 SGHTA and CDR2 FQGNSA. With 5 bases removed from V and 10 bases from J, the gap between germline ends came to 15 bases. The CDR3 length is 13 residues. In DNA form, the CDR3 reads TGTGCCAGCAGCCCTCAAAGGAGGGGGGAGCAGTTCTTC. Protein: CASSPQRRGEQFF.

This rearrangement joins TRBV27 to TRBJ2-4; D tentatively reads TRBD1 or TRBD2 (5 bases each). Germline CDR1 MNHEY, CDR2 SMNVEV (reference sequence). V gave up 6 bases and J gave up 5 bases, with 20 bases separating them. CDR3 size: 16 residues. The CDR3 DNA sequence: TGTGCCAGCAGCCGAGGGCTGGGCAGGGTCGAAAACATTCAGTACTTC. This codes for CASSRGLGRVENIQYF.

The chain links TRBV5-1 to TRBJ2-1, with 8 bases lining up with TRBD1. Germline CDR1 SGHRS, CDR2 YFSETQ. Losses at the gene ends were 3 bases for V and 6 bases for J; bases not matched to a gene: 2. CDR3 length: 13 amino acids. The CDR3 coding sequence is TGCGCCAGCAGCTCGCAGGGGGCCAATGAGCAGTTCTTC. Amino acid sequence: CASSSQGANEQFF.

This chain connects TRBV9 to TRBJ1-1; D is unclear. The length of the CDR3 is 14 residues. CDR1 and CDR2 from the germline V gene are SGDLS and YYNGEE. Trimming took off 1 base at V and 4 bases at J, with 11 bases between the two ends. This chain's CDR3 is CASSVMERITEAFF. The CDR3 nucleotides are TGTGCCAGCAGCGTAATGGAGAGGATCACTGAAGCTTTCTTT.

This clone has only one observation. This rearrangement joins TRBV6-6 to TRBJ2-7; the D is unclear. This CDR3 spans 11 amino acids. Trimming removed 10 bases at V and 9 bases at J, with 16 bases between. CDR1 is MNHNY and CDR2 is SVGAGI in the germline V gene (reference sequence). The CDR3 region is CATTETTRQYF. The CDR3 DNA reads TGTGCCACCACCGAAACTACACGGCAGTACTTC.

The chain links TRBV11-2 to TRBJ2-1, with 8 bases that match TRBD1. V shed 4 bases, J shed 5 bases, and the junction held 13 bases outside the gene matches. The CDR3 is 17 amino acids. Germline lookup yields CDR1 SGHAT and CDR2 FQNNGV. The CDR3 loop is CASSSIRTGISNNEQFF. In DNA, the CDR3 is TGTGCCAGCAGCTCGATCCGGACAGGGATATCGAACAATGAGCAGTTCTTC.

The chain couples TRBV27 to TRBJ1-4; 7 bases map to TRBD1. The CDR3 has 15 residues. The germline V gene has CDR1 MNHEY and CDR2 SMNVEV (reference sequence). The J segment lost 0 bases and the V segment lost 3 bases, leaving 1 base of the junction unmatched. CDR3 nucleotide sequence: TGTGCCAGCAGTTTCCAGGGGGCAACTAATGAAAAACTGTTTTTT. Its protein product is CASSFQGATNEKLFF.

This chain connects TRBV6-1 to TRBJ2-3; D unclear. Per germline, CDR1 MNHNS and CDR2 SASEGT. V lost 4 bases, J lost 2 bases, and 7 bases lay in between. The CDR3 covers 13 residues. For the CDR3, the DNA is TGTGCCAGCAGTGGGACGGACACAGATACGCAGTATTTT. As protein: CASSGTDTDTQYF.

Points on this clone: The identical CDR3 is also encoded by other nucleotide sequences in the sample. This chain's CDR3 is CASSPRTSGYNEQFF. In nucleotides, the CDR3 is TGTGCCAGCTCACCAAGGACTAGCGGGTACAATGAGCAGTTCTTC. This sequence joins TRBV18 and TRBJ2-1; 11 nucleotides agree with TRBD2. The CDR3 loop spans 15 amino acids. V shed 2 bases and J 4 bases; nucleotides not matched to a gene: 1. CDR1 KGHSH and CDR2 LQKENI come from the germline V gene.

The chain combines TRBV13 with TRBJ1-1; D gene uncertain. Germline assignment: CDR1 PRHDT and CDR2 FYEKMQ (reference sequence). The CDR3 runs to 13 residues. Trimming stripped 5 bases from V and 4 bases from J, with 11 bases between. The CDR3 DNA sequence: TGTGCCAGCAGCATGGGATGGGGCACTGAAGCTTTCTTT. It specifies CASSMGWGTEAFF.

This chain connects TRBV25-1 to TRBJ2-7, with D possibly matching TRBD2 (6 bases). The CDR3 runs to 15 residues. Per germline, CDR1 MGHDK and CDR2 SYGVNS. Between the trimmed V and J ends, which lost 2 bases and 0 bases, there was a span of 11 bases. The CDR3 loop reads CASSEAGPVSYEQYF. Here the CDR3 DNA reads TGTGCCAGCAGTGAAGCGGGACCTGTCTCCTACGAGCAGTACTTC.

In this sample, this clone turned up once. The rearrangement uses TRBV6-4 and TRBJ2-1; D is perhaps TRBD2 (6 bases). Trimming pared 6 bases from V and 10 bases from J, leaving 25 bases between. CDR3 size: 16 residues. CDR1 is MRHNA, CDR2 SNTAGT, per germline. The CDR3 loop is CASREGGTSVGVEQFF. The CDR3 nucleotides are TGTGCCAGCAGAGAGGGAGGAACTAGTGTCGGAGTGGAGCAGTTCTTC.

The rearrangement joins TRBV15 to TRBJ2-7; D is unclear. The length of the CDR3 is 15 residues. V was cut by 0 bases and J by 1 base, with 10 bases left in between. Germline CDR1 is LNHNV and CDR2 is YYDKDF (reference sequence). CDR3 protein: CATSRDSRSSYEQYF. CDR3 in DNA: TGTGCCACCAGCAGAGATTCCAGGAGTTCCTACGAGCAGTACTTC.

The gene calls are TRBV11-2 and TRBJ2-7; no firm D call. The germline gives CDR1 SGHAT, CDR2 FQNNGV. V lost 1 base and J 4 bases, leaving 14 bases between the germline ends. This CDR3 is built from 15 residues. This CDR3 is CASSLVLAYGYEQYF. Here the CDR3 DNA reads TGTGCCAGCAGCTTAGTTTTGGCTTATGGATACGAGCAGTACTTC.

V usage is TRBV5-4 and J usage is TRBJ1-3; D is possibly TRBD1 (5 bases). Trimming took 0 bases from V and 0 from J, leaving 16 bases between them. Per the germline V gene, CDR1 is SGHNT and CDR2 is YYREEE (reference sequence). The CDR3 totals 18 residues. CDR3 in DNA: TGTGCCAGCAGCTTGGGTGGGGCTGGGGCGAGCTCTGGAAACACCATATATTTT. It specifies CASSLGGAGASSGNTIYF.

This sequence joins TRBV7-2 and TRBJ1-1; 7 nucleotides line up with TRBD1. Germline V gene sequence: CDR1 SGHTA, CDR2 FQGNSA. V lost 1 base to trimming and J lost 1 base; unmatched junction nucleotides: 0. The CDR3 contains 14 residues. The CDR3 loop is CASSLDRGNTEAFF. CDR3 nucleotides: TGTGCCAGCAGCTTAGACAGGGGGAACACTGAAGCTTTCTTT.

V usage is TRBV19 and J usage is TRBJ1-5; D possibly corresponds to TRBD1 (5 bases). The CDR3 length is 17 residues. The ends were cut back, 5 bases at V and 5 bases at J, with 22 bases in the middle. From germline, CDR1 is LNHDA and CDR2 SQIVND (reference sequence). DNA of the CDR3: TGTGCCAGTAGTTTCTCCAGGGTATGGTCGGTTTATCAGCCCCAGCATTTT. This encodes CASSFSRVWSVYQPQHF. Filled out from reference TRBV19 and TRBJ1-5, the complete variable domain reads DGGITQSPKYLFRKEGQNVTLSCEQNLNHDAMYWYRQDPGQGLRLIYYSQIVNDFQKGDIAEGYSVSREKKESFPLTVTSAQKNPTAFYLCASSFSRVWSVYQPQHFGDGTRLSIL.

The rearrangement uses TRBV18 and TRBJ2-7; TRBD1 matches 7 bases. The J segment lost 4 bases and the V segment lost 2 bases, leaving 8 bases of the junction unmatched. The germline V gene has CDR1 KGHSH and CDR2 LQKENI. The CDR3 covers 15 residues. CDR3 DNA sequence: TGTGCCAGCTCACCAGCGCTACAGGGGAAATACGAGCAGTACTTC. Its protein is CASSPALQGKYEQYF.

CDR3 protein: CASRTGQWAGYTF. As DNA, the CDR3 is TGTGCCAGCAGGACGGGACAGTGGGCCGGCTACACCTTC. This sequence joins TRBV6-5 and TRBJ1-2; 7 nucleotides agree with TRBD1. The CDR3 covers 13 residues. Germline assignment: CDR1 MNHEY and CDR2 SVGAGI. Losses at the gene ends were 6 bases for V and 8 bases for J; bases not matched to a gene: 9.

This rearrangement joins TRBV20-1 to TRBJ2-1; possible D gene TRBD1, 6 bases. V lost 5 bases to trimming and J lost 10 bases, with 12 bases between them. The V gene's germline CDR1 is DFQATT and CDR2 SNEGSKA (reference sequence). There are 11 residues in the CDR3. CDR3 sequence: CSAPRTGEQFF. CDR3 coding DNA: TGCAGTGCTCCCCGTACAGGGGAGCAGTTCTTC.

This chain joins TRBV11-3 and TRBJ2-2; 7 bases are a match to TRBD2. The J segment lost 10 bases and the V segment lost 0 bases, leaving 5 bases of the junction unmatched. The CDR3 is 14 amino acids. Germline V CDR1 and CDR2: SGHNT, YENEEA. CDR3 nucleotide sequence: TGTGCCAGCAGCTTAGATACAAGCGGGAAGGAGCTGTTTTTT. As protein: CASSLDTSGKELFF.

The chain employs TRBV20-1 and TRBJ2-7; unclear D gene. Looked up from germline, CDR1 is DFQATT and CDR2 is SNEGSKA (reference sequence). This CDR3 is built from 11 residues. V lost 7 bases and J lost 4, with 11 bases in between. The CDR3 here is CSVLDFYEQYF. DNA for the CDR3: TGCAGTGTACTTGATTTTTACGAGCAGTACTTC.

The chain has TRBV5-6 and TRBJ1-4; D remains unclear. Germline V lookup: CDR1 SGHDT, CDR2 YYEEEE. This CDR3 region has 12 residues. V was shortened by 0 bases and J by 8 bases, with 5 bases between the two germline ends. The DNA for the CDR3 is TGTGCCAGCAGCTTGGCGGGGGAAAAACTGTTTTTT. Translating gives CASSLAGEKLFF.